This TCR beta chain stems from a study of blood T cells in healthy people across ages. Using a J-beta primer mix together with a sample-barcoded 5' primer, a second PCR was run for about 6 to 12 cycles. TCRdb ran MiXCR on the 5' RACE reads and lists one entry per CDR3 protein. The table includes 500,000 to 550,000 distinct CDR3 sequences, 24% detected once. The CDR3 spans 15 residues. Trimming removed 1 base from V and 4 bases from J, with 13 bases in between. Looked up from germline, CDR1 is LNHNV and CDR2 is YYDKDF (reference sequence). Ten or more counts support this clonotype. A further study also used this sample, focusing on T cells of mothers and their children. That paper adds: Related pairs of mothers and children showed slightly higher, non-significant overlap versus unrelated pairs.

Sequencing was carried out using blood. The chain is built from TRBV15 and TRBJ1-2, with no clear D. This TCR was recovered from a boy aged 10-17 years in good health. Written as DNA, the CDR3 is TGTGCCACCAGCAGAGGATACGGGGAGGGCTATGGCTACACCTTC. This sequence encodes CATSRGYGEGYGYTF.